The rows below give T cell receptor beta chains drawn from one sample of a study of T-cell memory formation after mild COVID-19. TCRdb passed the 5' RACE reads through MiXCR, listing each CDR3 protein once. This table has about 260,000 distinct CDR3 sequences, approximately 8.4% appearing once. Sequenced material: PBMCs or a T cell subset sorted from them (not recorded which). These TCRs come from a man aged 18 to 29 who had mild COVID-19 (a few samples of this study predate the infection). Cell type and time point are not known. Both conserved end residues are part of each CDR3. Clone size appears in some rows only: once, few, many, or a class for an expanded clone.

J gene: TRBJ2-7
CDR3 length: 14
V gene: TRBV7-9
clone size: few
CDR3 protein: CASSVGQNLYEQYF

J gene: TRBJ1-6
CDR3 length: 15
V gene: TRBV6-5
clone size: NA
CDR3 protein: CASTRDVRRNSPLHF

J gene: TRBJ2-1
CDR3 length: 13
V gene: TRBV18
clone size: NA
CDR3 protein: CASAAGGDDEQFF

J gene: TRBJ2-1
CDR3 length: 12
V gene: TRBV7-8
clone size: NA
CDR3 protein: CASSPSPGEQFF

J gene: TRBJ1-2
CDR3 length: 13
V gene: TRBV3-1
clone size: NA
CDR3 protein: CASSVTQAYGYTF

J gene: TRBJ1-6
CDR3 length: 13
V gene: TRBV30
clone size: few
CDR3 protein: CAGARTGFSPLHF

J gene: TRBJ1-3
CDR3 length: 15
V gene: TRBV6-5
clone size: few
CDR3 protein: CASSSGIRSGNTIYF

J gene: TRBJ1-1
CDR3 length: 12
V gene: TRBV25-1
clone size: few
CDR3 protein: CASAGGNTEAFF

J gene: TRBJ2-3
CDR3 length: 17
V gene: TRBV6-6
clone size: few
CDR3 protein: CASTPRGQRGGVDTQYF

J gene: TRBJ1-1
CDR3 length: 13
V gene: TRBV10-3
clone size: many
CDR3 protein: CAITGMGNTEAFF

J gene: TRBJ1-5
CDR3 length: 13
V gene: TRBV3-1
clone size: few
CDR3 protein: CASSQGQIQPQHF

J gene: TRBJ2-4
CDR3 length: 13
V gene: TRBV7-2
clone size: few
CDR3 protein: CASSFAGENIQYF

J gene: TRBJ1-5
CDR3 length: 14
V gene: TRBV7-2
clone size: many
CDR3 protein: CASSPRQGRQPQHF